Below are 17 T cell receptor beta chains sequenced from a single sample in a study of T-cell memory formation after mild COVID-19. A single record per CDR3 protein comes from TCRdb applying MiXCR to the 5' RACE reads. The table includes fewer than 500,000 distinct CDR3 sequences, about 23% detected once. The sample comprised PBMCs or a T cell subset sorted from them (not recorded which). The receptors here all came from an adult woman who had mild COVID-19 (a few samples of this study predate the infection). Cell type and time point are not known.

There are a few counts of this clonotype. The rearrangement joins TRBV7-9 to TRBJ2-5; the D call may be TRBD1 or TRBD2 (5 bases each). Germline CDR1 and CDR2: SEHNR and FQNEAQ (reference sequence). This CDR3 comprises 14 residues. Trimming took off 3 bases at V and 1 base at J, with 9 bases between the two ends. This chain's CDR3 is CASSLGPLQETQYF. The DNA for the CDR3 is TGTGCCAGCAGCTTGGGACCACTCCAAGAGACCCAGTACTTC.

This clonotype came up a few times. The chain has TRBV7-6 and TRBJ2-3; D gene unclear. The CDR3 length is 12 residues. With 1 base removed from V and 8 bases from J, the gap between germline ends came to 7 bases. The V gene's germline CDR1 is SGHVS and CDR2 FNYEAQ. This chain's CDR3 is CASSLGTGTQYF. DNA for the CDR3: TGTGCCAGCAGCTTAGGAACGGGTACGCAGTATTTT.

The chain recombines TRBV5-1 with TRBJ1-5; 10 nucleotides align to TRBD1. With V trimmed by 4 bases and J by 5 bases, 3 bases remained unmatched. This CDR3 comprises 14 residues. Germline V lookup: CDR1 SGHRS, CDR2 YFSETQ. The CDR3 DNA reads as TGCGCCAGCAGCCCTGGGACAGGGGATCAGCCCCAGCATTTT. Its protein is CASSPGTGDQPQHF.

CDR3 bases: TGTGCCACCAGTCTGGGACTAGCGGGAGGGCCCTCCTACAATGAGCAGTTCTTC. This codes for CATSLGLAGGPSYNEQFF. This chain connects TRBV24-1 to TRBJ2-1, with 16 bases identical to TRBD2. CDR1 KGHDR and CDR2 SFDVKD come from the germline V gene. CDR3 length: 18 residues. The J segment lost 0 bases and the V segment lost 6 bases, leaving 4 bases of the junction unmatched.

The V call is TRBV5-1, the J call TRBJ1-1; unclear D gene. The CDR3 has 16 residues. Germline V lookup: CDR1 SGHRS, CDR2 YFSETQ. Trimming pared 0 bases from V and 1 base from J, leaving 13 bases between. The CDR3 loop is CASSLVPGVSNTEAFF. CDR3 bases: TGCGCCAGCAGCTTGGTTCCCGGGGTTTCGAACACTGAAGCTTTCTTT.

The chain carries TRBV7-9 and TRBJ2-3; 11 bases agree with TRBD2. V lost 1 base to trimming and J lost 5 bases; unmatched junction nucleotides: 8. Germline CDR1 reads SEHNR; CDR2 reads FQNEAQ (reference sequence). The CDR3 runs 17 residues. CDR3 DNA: TGTGCCAGCAGCTTAGGGCTAGCGGGAGGTTCGGGAGATACGCAGTATTTT. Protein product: CASSLGLAGGSGDTQYF.

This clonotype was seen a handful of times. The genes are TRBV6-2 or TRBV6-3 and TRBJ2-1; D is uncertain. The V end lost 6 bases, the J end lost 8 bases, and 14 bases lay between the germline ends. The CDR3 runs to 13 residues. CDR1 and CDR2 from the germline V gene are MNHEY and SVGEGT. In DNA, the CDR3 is TGTGCCAGCAGGGGTCCCCCCCTCTATGAGCAGTTCTTC. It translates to CASRGPPLYEQFF.

CDR3 protein: CSVLRVAGTYNEQFF. In DNA, the CDR3 is TGCAGCGTTCTGCGGGTAGCGGGGACCTACAATGAGCAGTTCTTC. The chain employs TRBV29-1 and TRBJ2-1; TRBD2 agrees at 8 bases. The CDR3 is 15 residues long. V was pared by 5 bases and J by 2 bases, with 8 bases of the junction left unmatched. Germline V gene lookup returns CDR1 SQVTM and CDR2 ANQGSEA.

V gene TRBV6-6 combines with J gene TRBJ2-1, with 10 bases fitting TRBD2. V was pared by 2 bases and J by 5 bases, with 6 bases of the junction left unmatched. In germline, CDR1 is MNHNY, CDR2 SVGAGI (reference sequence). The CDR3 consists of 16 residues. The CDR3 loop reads CASSYLGGTSDNEQFF. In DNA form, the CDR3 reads TGTGCCAGCAGTTACCTTGGGGGGACTAGCGACAATGAGCAGTTCTTC.

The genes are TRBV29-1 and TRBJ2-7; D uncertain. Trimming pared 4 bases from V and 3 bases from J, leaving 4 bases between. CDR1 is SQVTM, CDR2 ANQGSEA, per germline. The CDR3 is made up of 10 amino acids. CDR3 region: CSVVGYEQYF. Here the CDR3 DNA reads TGCAGCGTTGTGGGCTACGAGCAGTACTTC.

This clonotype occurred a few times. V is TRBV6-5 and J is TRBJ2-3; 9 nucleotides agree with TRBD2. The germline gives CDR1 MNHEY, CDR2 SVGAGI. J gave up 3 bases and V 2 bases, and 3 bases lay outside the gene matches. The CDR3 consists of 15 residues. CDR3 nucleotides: TGTGCCAGCAGTTACGGCGGGAGGGAAACAGATACGCAGTATTTT. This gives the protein CASSYGGRETDTQYF.

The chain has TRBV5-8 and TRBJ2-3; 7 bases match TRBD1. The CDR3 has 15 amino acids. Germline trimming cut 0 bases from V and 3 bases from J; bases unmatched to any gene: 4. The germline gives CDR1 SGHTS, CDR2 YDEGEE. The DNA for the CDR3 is TGTGCCAGCAGCTTGGCCCCAGGGGGAACAGATACGCAGTATTTT. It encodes CASSLAPGGTDTQYF. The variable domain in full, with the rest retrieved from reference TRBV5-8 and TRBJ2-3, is EAGVTQSPTHLIKTRGQQATLRCSPISGHTSVYWYQQALGLGLQFLLWYDEGEERNRGNFPPRFSGRQFPNYSSELNVNALELEDSALYLCASSLAPGGTDTQYFGPGTRLTVL.

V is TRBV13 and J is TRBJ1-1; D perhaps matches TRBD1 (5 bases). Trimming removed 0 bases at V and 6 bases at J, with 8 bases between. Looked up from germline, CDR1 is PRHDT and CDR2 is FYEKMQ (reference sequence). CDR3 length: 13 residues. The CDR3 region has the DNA TGTGCCAGCAGCTTAGGCAGGGTTCCTGAAGCTTTCTTT. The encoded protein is CASSLGRVPEAFF.

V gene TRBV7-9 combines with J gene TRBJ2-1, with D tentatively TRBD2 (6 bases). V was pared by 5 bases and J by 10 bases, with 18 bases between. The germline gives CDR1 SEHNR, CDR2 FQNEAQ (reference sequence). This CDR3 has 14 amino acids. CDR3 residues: CASSGGLLVREQFF. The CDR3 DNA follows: TGTGCCAGCAGCGGGGGACTCCTTGTTCGGGAGCAGTTCTTC.

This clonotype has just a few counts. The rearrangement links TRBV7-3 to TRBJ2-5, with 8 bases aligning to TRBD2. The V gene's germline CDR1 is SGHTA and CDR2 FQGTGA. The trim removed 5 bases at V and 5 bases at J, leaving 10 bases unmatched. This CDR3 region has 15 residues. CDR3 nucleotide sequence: TGTGCCAGCAGCCCGAACTCTAGCGGGCGGGAGACCCAGTACTTC. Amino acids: CASSPNSSGRETQYF.

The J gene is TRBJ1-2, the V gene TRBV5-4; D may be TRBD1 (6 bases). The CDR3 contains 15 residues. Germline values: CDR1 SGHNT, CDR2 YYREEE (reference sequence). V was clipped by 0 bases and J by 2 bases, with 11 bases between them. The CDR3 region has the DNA TGTGCCAGCAGCTTGGACAGGGCCGGAAACTATGGCTACACCTTC. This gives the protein CASSLDRAGNYGYTF. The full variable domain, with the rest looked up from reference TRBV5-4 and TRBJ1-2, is ETGVTQSPTHLIKTRGQQVTLRCSSQSGHNTVSWYQQALGQGPQFIFQYYREEENGRGNFPPRFSGLQFPNYSSELNVNALELDDSALYLCASSLDRAGNYGYTFGSGTRLTVV.

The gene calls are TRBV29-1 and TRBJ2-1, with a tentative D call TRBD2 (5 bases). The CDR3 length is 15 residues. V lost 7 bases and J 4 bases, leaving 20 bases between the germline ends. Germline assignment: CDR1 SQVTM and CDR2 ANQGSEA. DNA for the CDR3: TGCAGCGCCCGAGCGGCCAGCGGACCATACAATGAGCAGTTCTTC. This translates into CSARAASGPYNEQFF.